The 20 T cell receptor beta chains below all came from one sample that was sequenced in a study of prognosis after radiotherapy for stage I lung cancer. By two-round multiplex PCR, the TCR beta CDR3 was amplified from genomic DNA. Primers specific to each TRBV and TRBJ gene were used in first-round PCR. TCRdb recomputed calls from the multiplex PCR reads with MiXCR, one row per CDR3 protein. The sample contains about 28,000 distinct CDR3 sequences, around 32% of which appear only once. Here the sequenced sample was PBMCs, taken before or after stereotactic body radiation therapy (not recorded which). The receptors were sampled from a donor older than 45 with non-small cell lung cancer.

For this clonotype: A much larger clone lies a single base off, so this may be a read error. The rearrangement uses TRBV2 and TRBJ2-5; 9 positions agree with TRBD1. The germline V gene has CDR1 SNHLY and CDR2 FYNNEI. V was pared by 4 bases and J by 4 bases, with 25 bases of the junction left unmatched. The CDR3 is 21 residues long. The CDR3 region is CASSGPRLGQGNELWGETQYF. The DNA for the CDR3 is TGTGCCAGCAGTGGCCCTAGACTGGGACAGGGCAACGAGCTTTGGGGAGAGACCCAGTACTTC.

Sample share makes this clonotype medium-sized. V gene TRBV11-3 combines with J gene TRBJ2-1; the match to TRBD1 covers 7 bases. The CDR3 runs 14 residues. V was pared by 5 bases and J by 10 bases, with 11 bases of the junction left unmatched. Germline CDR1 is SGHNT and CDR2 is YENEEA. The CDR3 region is CASSQRQGNREQFF. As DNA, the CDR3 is TGTGCCAGCAGCCAAAGACAGGGCAATAGGGAGCAGTTCTTC.

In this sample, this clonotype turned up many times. The CDR3 DNA reads TGTGCCAGTAGCGACGGACCGATCAATCAGCCCCAGCATTTT. This gives the protein CASSDGPINQPQHF. This sequence joins TRBV19 and TRBJ1-5, with D hard to call. V shed 6 bases and J shed 3 bases, with 12 bases lying between them. The CDR3 length is 14 residues. The germline V gene encodes CDR1 LNHDA and CDR2 SQIVND (reference sequence).

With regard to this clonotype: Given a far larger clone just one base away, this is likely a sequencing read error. CDR3 DNA sequence: TGTGCCAGCAGATTAGACCGGGGTTTGCGATACGAGCAGTACTTC. The encoded protein is CASRLDRGLRYEQYF. The rearrangement links TRBV7-9 to TRBJ2-7; the D gene is possibly TRBD2 (5 bases). CDR3 length: 15 amino acids. CDR1 SEHNR and CDR2 FQNEAQ come from the germline V gene (reference sequence).

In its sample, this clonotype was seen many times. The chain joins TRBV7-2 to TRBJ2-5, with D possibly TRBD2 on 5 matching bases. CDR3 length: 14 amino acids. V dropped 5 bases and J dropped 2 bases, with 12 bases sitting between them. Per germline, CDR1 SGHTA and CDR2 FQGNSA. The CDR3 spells CASSVRGSQETQYF. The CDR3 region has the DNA TGTGCCAGCAGCGTTAGAGGGTCTCAAGAGACCCAGTACTTC.

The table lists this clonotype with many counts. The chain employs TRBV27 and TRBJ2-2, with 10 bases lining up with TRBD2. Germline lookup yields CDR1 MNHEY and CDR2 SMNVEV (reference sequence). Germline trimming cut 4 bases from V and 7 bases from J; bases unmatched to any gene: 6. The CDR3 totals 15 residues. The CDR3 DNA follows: TGTGCCAGCAGTTCCGAGCGGGGGGGCATCGGGGAGCTGTTTTTT. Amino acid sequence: CASSSERGGIGELFF.

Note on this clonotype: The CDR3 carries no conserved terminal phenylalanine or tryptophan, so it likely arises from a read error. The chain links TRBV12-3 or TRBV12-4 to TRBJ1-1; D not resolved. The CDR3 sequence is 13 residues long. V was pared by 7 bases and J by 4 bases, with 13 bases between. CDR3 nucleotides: TGTGCCAGCACTGTGAACAAGGGCACTGAAGCTTTCCTT. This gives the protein CASTVNKGTEAFL.

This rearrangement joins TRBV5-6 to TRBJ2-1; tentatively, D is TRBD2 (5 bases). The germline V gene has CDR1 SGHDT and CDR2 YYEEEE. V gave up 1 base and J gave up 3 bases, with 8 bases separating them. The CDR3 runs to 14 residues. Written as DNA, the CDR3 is TGTGCCAGCAGCTTGAAGCGGAGCTACAATGAGCAGTTCTTC. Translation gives CASSLKRSYNEQFF.

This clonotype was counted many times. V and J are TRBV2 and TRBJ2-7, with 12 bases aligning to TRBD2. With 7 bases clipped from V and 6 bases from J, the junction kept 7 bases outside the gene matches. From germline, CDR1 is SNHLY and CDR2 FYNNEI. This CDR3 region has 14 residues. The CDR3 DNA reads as TGTGCCAGCATCGGAGGACTAGCGGGGCCCGAGCAGTACTTC. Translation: CASIGGLAGPEQYF.

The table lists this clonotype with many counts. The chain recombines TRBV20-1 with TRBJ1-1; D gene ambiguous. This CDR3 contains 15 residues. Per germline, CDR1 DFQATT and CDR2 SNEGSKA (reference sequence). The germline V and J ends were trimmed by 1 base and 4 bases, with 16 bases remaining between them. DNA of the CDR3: TGCAGTGCTAGAGTCCCGGGCCTCCCCGTCACTGAAGCTTTCTTT. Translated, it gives CSARVPGLPVTEAFF.

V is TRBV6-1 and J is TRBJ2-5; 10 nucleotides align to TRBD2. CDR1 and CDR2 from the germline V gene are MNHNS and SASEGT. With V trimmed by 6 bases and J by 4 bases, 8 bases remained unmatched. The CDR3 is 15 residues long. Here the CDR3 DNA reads TGTGCCAGCAGGGGCCGGACTAGCGGCAGAGAGACCCAGTACTTC. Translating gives CASRGRTSGRETQYF.

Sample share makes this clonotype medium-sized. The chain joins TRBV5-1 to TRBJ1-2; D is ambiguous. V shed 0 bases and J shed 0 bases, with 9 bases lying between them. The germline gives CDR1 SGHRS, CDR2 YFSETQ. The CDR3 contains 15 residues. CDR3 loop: CASSLVQATNYGYTF. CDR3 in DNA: TGCGCCAGCAGCTTGGTTCAGGCAACTAACTATGGCTACACCTTC.

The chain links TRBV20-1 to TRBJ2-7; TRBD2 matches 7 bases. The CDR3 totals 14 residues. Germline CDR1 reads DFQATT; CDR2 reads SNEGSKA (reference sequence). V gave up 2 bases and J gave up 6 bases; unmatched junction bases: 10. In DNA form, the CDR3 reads TGCAGTGCTAGATTTACGGGGAGGGCGGGCGAGCAGTACTTC. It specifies CSARFTGRAGEQYF.

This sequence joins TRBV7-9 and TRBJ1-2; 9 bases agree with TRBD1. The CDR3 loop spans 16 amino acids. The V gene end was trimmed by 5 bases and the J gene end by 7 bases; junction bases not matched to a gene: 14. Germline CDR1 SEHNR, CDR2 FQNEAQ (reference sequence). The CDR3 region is CASSAERTGDKSGYTF. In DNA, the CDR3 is TGTGCCAGCAGCGCCGAAAGGACAGGGGATAAGAGTGGCTACACCTTC.

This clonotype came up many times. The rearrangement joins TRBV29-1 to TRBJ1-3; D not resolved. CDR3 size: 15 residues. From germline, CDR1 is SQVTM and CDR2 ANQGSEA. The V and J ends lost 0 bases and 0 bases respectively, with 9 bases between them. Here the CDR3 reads CSVEEEESSGNTIYF. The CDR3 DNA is TGCAGCGTTGAAGAAGAGGAAAGCTCTGGAAACACCATATATTTT.

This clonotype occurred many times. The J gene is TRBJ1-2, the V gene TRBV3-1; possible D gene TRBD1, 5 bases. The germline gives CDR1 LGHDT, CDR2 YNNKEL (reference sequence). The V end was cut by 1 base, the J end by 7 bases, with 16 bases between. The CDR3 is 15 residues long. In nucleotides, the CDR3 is TGTGCCAGCAGCCAAGGGGCAGGGAGTTTGGGTGGCTACACCTTC. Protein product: CASSQGAGSLGGYTF.

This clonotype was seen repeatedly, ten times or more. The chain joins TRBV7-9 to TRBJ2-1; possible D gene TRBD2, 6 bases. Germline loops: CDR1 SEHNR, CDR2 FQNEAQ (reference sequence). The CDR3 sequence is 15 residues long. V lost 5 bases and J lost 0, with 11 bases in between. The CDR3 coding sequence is TGTGCCAGCAGCGGCCCCGGGAGCTCCTACAATGAGCAGTTCTTC. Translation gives CASSGPGSSYNEQFF.

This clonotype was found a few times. Here the CDR3 reads CASSFRDKNYEQYF. In DNA form, the CDR3 reads TGTGCCAGCAGCTTTCGGGACAAAAACTACGAGCAGTACTTC. The rearrangement joins TRBV11-1 to TRBJ2-7, with a weak D call TRBD1 (6 bases). The V gene lost 3 bases and the J gene lost 3 bases, with 12 bases spanning the gap. CDR1 and CDR2 (germline): SGHAT, FQDESV (reference sequence). CDR3 length: 14 residues.

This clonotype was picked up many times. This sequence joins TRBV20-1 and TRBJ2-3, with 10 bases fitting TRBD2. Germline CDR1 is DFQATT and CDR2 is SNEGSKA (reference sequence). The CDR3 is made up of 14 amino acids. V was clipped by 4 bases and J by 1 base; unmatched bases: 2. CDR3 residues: CSATGTSGTDTQYF. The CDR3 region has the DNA TGCAGTGCTACCGGGACTAGCGGCACAGATACGCAGTATTTT.

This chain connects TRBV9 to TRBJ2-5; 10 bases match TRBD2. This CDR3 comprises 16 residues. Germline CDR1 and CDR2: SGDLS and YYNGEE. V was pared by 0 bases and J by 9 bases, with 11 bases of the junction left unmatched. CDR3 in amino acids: CASSVGLAGAYEAQYF. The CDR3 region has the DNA TGTGCCAGCAGCGTAGGTCTAGCGGGGGCTTATGAGGCCCAGTACTTC. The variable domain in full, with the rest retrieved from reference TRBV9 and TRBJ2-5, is DSGVTQTPKHLITATGQRVTLRCSPRSGDLSVYWYQQSLDQGLQFLIQYYNGEERAKGNILERFSAQQFPDLHSELNLSSLELGDSALYFCASSVGLAGAYEAQYFGPGTRLLVL.